The source of this TCR beta chain is a study of beta chain features in type 1 diabetes. Germline CDR1 reads KGHSH; CDR2 reads LQKENI. V dropped 6 bases and J dropped 5; count of bases not matched to a gene: 7. The CDR3 runs to 15 residues. Note on this clone: Its specificity is unknown.

As every portion of the isolated RNA was reverse transcribed, the sequencing read expressed TCRB transcripts. Profiled with immunoSEQ multiplex PCR; TCRdb holds only in-frame clones, not every one. The sample carries some 45,000 clones, around 71% recorded once. Study results and caveats: A moderate, significant TCRB CDR3 shortening appeared in type 1 diabetes across four CD4+ subsets. PCR might pick shorter templates more often, in the same way for patients and controls. Comparison showed that naive, central memory and Treg TCRB repertoires appeared more similar among patients than among healthy donors.

Sequences were obtained from Tregs from blood. The sequence was collected from a woman under 30 with type 1 diabetes. The V and J genes are TRBV18 and TRBJ2-1; 10 bases are a match to TRBD2. The CDR3 loop is CASSPGLAENNEQFF. CDR3 in DNA: TGTGCCAGCTCGCCAGGACTAGCGGAAAACAATGAGCAGTTCTTC.